This TCR beta chain was profiled in a study of beta chain features in type 1 diabetes. General study findings and limits: Naive, central memory and Treg TCRB repertoires seemed to resemble each other more closely in patients than they did in healthy donors. There was a moderate but significant shortening of TCRB CDR3s in all four CD4+ subsets of Type 1 diabetes patients. Lower insertion and higher deletion counts appeared at VDJ junctions in type 1 diabetes patients. A potential influence of HLA type upon TCRB rearrangement remained unresolved herein.

The ends lost 3 bases at V and 4 bases at J; junction bases unmatched: 12. The CDR3 covers 17 residues. Per germline, CDR1 MNHEY and CDR2 SMNVEV (reference sequence). Averaging roughly 120 mL, one heparinised blood draw came from each individual donor. This clone was detected a few times. The antigen is unknown. Expressed TCRB transcripts were sequenced after all isolated RNA was converted to cDNA. Assay used: immunoSEQ multiplex PCR; TCRdb lists only in-frame clones, some missing. The repertoire holds under 850,000 clones, with 13% as singletons. The rearrangement links TRBV27 to TRBJ2-3, with 8 bases aligning to TRBD2. This receptor was identified in a man between 18 and 29 years old with type 1 diabetes. Sequenced sample: naive CD4+ T cells from blood. DNA of the CDR3: TGTGCCAGCAGTTTCTCCGTCGCGGGGGGTATGGCAGATACGCAGTATTTT. Its translation is CASSFSVAGGMADTQYF.